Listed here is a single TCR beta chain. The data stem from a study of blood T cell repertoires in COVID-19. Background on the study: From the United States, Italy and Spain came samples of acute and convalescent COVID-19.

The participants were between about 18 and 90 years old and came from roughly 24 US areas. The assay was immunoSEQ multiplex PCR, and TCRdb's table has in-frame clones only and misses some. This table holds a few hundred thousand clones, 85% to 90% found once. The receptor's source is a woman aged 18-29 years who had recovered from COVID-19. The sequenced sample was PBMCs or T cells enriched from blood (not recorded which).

The DNA for the CDR3 is TGTGCCAGCAGCCGGGGACAGATAGGATCACCCCTCCACTTT. This encodes CASSRGQIGSPLHF. The chain is built from TRBV7-9 and TRBJ1-6; TRBD1 matches 7 bases. Germline V gives CDR1 SEHNR, CDR2 FQNEAQ (reference sequence). The CDR3 totals 14 residues. J was trimmed by 10 bases and V by 5 bases; bases with no gene match: 8.